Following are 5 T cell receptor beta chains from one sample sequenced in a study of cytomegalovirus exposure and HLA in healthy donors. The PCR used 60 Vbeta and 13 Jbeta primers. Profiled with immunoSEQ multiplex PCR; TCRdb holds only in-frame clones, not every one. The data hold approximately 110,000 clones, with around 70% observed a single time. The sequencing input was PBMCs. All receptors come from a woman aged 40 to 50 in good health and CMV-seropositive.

The CDR3: CASSQAIRQETQYF. As DNA, the CDR3 is TGTGCCAGCAGCCAAGCCATCCGGCAAGAGACCCAGTACTTC. This chain links TRBV4-2 with TRBJ2-5; D is unresolved. The CDR3 extends over 14 amino acids. The germline CDR1 and CDR2 sequences are LGHNA and YNFKEQ. Trimming left V 1 base short and J 2 bases short, with 8 bases between.

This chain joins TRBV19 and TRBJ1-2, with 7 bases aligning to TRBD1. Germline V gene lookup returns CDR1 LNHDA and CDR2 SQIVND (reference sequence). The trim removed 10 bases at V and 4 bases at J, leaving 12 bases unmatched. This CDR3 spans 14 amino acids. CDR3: CATSPFEGAYGYTF. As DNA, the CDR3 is TGTGCCACATCCCCATTTGAGGGGGCCTATGGCTACACCTTC.

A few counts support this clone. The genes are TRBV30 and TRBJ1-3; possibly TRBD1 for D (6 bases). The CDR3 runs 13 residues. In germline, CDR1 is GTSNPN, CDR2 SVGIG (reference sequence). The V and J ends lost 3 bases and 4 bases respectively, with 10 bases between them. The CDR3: CAWRLQGGNTIYF. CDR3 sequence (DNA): TGTGCCTGGAGGCTACAGGGCGGAAACACCATATATTTT.

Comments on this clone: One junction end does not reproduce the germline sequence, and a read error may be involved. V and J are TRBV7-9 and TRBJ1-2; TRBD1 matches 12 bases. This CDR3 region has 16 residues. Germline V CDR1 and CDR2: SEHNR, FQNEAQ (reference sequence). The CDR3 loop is CSSSFTGTGGGDGYTF. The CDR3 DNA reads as TGTTCCAGCAGCTTCACCGGGACAGGGGGCGGGGATGGCTACACCTTC.

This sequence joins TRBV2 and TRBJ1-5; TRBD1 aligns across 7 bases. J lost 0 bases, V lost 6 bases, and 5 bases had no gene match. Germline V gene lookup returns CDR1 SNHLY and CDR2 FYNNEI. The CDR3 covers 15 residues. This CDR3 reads CASSEQGSSNQPQHF. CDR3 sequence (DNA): TGTGCCAGCAGCGAACAGGGGTCTAGCAATCAGCCCCAGCATTTT.